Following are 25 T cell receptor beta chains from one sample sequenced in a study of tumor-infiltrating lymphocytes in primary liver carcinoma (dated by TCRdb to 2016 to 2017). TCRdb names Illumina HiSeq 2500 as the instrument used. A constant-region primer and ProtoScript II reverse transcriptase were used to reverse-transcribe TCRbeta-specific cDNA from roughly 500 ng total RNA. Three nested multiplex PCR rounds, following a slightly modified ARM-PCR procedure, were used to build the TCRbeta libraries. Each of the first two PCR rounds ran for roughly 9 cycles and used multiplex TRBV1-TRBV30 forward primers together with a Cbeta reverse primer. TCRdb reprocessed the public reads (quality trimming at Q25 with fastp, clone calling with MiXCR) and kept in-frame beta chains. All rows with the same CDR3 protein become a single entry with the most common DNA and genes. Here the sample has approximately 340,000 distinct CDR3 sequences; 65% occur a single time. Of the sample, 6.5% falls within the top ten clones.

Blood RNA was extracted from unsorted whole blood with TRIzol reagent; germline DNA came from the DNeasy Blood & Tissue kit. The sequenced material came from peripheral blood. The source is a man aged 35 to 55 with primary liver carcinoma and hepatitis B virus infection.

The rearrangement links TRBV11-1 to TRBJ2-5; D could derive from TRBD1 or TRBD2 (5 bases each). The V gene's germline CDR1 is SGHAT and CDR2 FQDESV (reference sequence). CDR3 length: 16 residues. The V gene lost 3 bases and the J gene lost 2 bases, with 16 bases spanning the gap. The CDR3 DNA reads TGTGCCAGCAGCTTGCATACCGGGGCCCTACAAGAGACCCAGTACTTC. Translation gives CASSLHTGALQETQYF.

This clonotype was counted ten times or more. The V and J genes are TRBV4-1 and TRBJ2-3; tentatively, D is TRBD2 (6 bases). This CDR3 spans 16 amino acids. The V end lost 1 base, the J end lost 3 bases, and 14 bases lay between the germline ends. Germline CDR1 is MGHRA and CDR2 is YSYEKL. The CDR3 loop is CASSQVEGLGTDTQYF. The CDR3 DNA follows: TGCGCCAGCAGCCAAGTGGAGGGCCTGGGGACAGATACGCAGTATTTT.

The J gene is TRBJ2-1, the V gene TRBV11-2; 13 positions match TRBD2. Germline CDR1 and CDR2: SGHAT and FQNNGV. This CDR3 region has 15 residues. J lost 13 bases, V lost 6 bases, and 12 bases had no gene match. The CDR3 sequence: CASSLDRTSGSPQFF. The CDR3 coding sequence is TGTGCCAGCAGTCTCGACAGGACTAGCGGGAGCCCCCAGTTCTTC.

The DNA of the CDR3 is TGCGCCAGCAGCTTGTTCCTAACAGGGGGCAACACTGAAGCTTTCTTT. Residues: CASSLFLTGGNTEAFF. The chain carries TRBV5-1 and TRBJ1-1; 9 nucleotides agree with TRBD1. The germline V gene has CDR1 SGHRS and CDR2 YFSETQ. Trimming took 1 base from V and 2 from J; bases not matched to a gene: 6. The CDR3 totals 16 residues.

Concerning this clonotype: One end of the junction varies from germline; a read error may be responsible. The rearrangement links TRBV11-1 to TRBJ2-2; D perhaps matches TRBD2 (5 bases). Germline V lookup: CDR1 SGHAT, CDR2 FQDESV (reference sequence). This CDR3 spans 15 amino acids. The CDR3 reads CASSLGTGNSGEMFF. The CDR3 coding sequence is TGTGCCAGCAGCTTAGGGACGGGGAACTCCGGGGAGATGTTTTTT.

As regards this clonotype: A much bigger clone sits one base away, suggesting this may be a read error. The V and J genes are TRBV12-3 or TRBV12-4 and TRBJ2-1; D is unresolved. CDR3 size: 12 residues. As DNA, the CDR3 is TGTGCCAGCAGTCCACTCTACAATGAGCAGTCCTTC. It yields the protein CASSPLYNEQSF.

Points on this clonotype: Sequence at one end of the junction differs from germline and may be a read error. The DNA of the CDR3 is TGTGCCAGCAGCCTACTAGCGGGAGGGAACACCGCGGAGTTGTTTTTT. Its translation is CASSLLAGGNTAELFF. This rearrangement joins TRBV6-6 to TRBJ2-2, with 13 nucleotides matching TRBD2. There are 16 residues in the CDR3. The germline V gene encodes CDR1 MNHNY and CDR2 SVGAGI (reference sequence).

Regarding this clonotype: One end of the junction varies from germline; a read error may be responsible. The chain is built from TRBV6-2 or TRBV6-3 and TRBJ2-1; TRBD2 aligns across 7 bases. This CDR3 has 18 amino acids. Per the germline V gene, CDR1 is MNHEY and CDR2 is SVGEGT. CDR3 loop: CASSYLPGTIGSWDEQFF. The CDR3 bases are TGTGCCAGTAGTTACCTCCCCGGGACTATCGGGAGTTGGGATGAGCAGTTCTTC.

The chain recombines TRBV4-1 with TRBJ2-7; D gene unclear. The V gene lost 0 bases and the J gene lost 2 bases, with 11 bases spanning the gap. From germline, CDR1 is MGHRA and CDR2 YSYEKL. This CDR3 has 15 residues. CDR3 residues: CASSQDFGRTYEQYF. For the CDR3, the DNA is TGCGCCAGCAGCCAAGATTTCGGCAGGACCTACGAGCAGTACTTC.

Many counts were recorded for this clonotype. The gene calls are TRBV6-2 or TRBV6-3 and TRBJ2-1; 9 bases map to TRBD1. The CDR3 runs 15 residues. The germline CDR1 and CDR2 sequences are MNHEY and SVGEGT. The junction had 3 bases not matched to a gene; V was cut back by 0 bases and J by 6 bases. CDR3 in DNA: TGTGCCAGCAGTTACTCAGGACAGGGGCTCAATGAGCAGTTCTTC. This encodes CASSYSGQGLNEQFF.

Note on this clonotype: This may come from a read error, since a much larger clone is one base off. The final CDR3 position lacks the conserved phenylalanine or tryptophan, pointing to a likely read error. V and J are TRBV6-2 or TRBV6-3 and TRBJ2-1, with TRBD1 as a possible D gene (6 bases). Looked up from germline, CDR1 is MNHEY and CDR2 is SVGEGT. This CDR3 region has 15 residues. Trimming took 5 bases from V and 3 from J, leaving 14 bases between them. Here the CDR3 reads CASSPLTGFYNEQFL. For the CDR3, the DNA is TGTGCCAGCAGTCCCCTGACAGGTTTCTACAATGAGCAGTTCTTA.

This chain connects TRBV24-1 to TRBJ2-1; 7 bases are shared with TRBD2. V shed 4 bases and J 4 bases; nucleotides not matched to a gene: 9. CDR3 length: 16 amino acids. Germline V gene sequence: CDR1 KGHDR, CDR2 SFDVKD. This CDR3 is CATSELVAGPYNEQFF. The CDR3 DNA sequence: TGTGCCACCAGTGAGTTGGTAGCGGGCCCTTACAATGAGCAGTTCTTC.

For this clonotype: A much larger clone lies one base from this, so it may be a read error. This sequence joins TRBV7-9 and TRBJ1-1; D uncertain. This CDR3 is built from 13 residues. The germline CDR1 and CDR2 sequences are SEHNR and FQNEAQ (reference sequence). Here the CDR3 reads CASSLRASYEASF. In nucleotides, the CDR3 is TGTGCCAGCAGTCTGAGGGCGTCCTATGAAGCTTCCTTT.

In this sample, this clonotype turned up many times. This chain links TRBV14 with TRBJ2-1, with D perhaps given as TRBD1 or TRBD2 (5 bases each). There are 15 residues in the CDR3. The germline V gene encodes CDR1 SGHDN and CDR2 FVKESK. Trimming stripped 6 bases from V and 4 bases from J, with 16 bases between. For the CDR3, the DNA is TGTGCCAGCAGAAGTATGAGGGACCCGTACAATGAGCAGTTCTTC. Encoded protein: CASRSMRDPYNEQFF.

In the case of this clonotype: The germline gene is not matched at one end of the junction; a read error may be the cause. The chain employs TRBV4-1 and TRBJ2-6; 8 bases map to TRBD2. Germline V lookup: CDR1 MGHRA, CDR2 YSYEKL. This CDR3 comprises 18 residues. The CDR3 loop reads CATSEDRLASVWANVLTF. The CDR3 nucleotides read TGTGCCACCAGCGAAGATCGACTAGCGAGCGTATGGGCCAACGTCCTGACTTTC.

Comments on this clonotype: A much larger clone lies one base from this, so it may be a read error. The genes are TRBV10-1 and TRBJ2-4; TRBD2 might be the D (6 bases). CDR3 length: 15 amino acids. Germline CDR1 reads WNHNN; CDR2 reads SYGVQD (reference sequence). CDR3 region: CASNRAGLAENIQYF. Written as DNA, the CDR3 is TGCGCCAGCAACCGAGCGGGCCTAGCCGAAAACATTCAGTACTTC.

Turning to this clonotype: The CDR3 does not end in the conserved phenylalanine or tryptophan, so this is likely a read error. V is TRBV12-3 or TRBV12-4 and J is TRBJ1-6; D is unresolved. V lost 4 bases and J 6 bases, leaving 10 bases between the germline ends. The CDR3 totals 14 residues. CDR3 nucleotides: TGTGCCAGCAGTTGGAGAGGGTGTAATTCACCCCTCCACTAT. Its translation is CASSWRGCNSPLHY.

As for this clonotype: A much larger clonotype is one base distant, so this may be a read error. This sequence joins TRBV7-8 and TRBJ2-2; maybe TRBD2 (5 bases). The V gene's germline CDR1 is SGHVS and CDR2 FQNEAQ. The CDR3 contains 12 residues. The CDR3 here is CAGKGDTGELVF. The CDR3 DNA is TGTGCCGGAAAGGGCGACACCGGGGAGCTGGTTTTT.

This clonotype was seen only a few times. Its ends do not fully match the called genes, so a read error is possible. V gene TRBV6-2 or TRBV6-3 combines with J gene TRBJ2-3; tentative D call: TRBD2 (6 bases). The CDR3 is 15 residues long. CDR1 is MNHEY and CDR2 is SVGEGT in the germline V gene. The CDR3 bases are TGTGCCGGCAGTTACGATGACGGGAGCGCAGATACGCAGTATTTT. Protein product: CAGSYDDGSADTQYF.

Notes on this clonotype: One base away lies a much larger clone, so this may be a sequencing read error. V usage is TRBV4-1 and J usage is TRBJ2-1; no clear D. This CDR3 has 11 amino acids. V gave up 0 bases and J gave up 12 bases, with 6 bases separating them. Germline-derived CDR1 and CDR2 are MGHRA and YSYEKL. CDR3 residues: CASSQDAGQFF. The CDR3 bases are TGCGCCAGCAGCCAAGATGCTGGGCAGTTCTTC.

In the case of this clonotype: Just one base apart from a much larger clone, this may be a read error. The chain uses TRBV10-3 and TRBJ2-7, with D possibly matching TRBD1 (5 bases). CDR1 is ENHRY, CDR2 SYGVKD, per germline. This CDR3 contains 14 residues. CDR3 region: CAIRDGLQGHEQNF. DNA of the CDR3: TGTGCCATCAGGGACGGGCTTCAGGGCCACGAGCAGAACTTC.

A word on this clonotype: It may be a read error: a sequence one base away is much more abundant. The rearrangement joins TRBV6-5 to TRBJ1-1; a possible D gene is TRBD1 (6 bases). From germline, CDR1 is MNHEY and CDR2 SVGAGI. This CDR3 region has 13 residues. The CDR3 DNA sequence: TGTGCCAGCGCACAACAGGGAGGCACTGAAGTTTTCTTT. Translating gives CASAQQGGTEVFF.

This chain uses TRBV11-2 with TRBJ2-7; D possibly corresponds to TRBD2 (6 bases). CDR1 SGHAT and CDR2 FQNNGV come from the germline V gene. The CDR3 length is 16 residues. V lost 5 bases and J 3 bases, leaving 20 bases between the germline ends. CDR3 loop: CASSPLTGSFYYEQYF. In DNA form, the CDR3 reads TGTGCCAGCAGCCCCCTTACCGGGAGTTTTTACTACGAGCAGTACTTC.

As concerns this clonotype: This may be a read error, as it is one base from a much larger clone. CDR3 region: CANSERVTTEQYF. CDR3 DNA: TGTGCCAACAGTGAAAGGGTTACTACTGAGCAGTACTTC. The rearrangement uses TRBV6-1 and TRBJ2-7, with D hard to call. This CDR3 is 13 amino acids long. CDR1 is MNHNS, CDR2 SASEGT, per germline.

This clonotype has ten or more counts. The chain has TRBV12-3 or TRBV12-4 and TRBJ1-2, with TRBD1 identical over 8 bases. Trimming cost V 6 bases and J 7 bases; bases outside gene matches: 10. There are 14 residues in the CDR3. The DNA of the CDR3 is TGTGCCAGCAGCCCGGGACAGGCGGAGCGTGGCTACACCTTC. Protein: CASSPGQAERGYTF.